This T cell receptor (beta chain) was identified in a study of tumor-infiltrating lymphocytes in primary liver carcinoma. Study-level background: Surgical resection served as treatment for the primary liver carcinoma of these patients. Tumors, staged T1-T3 N0M0, spanned about 4 to 11 cm. Study-wide results and limits: Lower overlap was observed for tumor-adjacent and tumor-blood pairs relative to tumor region pairs.

Researchers generated TCR beta cDNA from about 0.5 ug of total RNA, relying on a constant-region primer. Investigators got TCR beta libraries out of three nested multiplex PCR rounds, done with slightly modified ARM-PCR. One entry per CDR3 protein results from TCRdb running MiXCR on the multiplex PCR reads. The repertoire holds 300,000 to 400,000 distinct CDR3 sequences, with roughly two thirds as singletons. It was unsorted whole blood that yielded blood RNA, and germline DNA was also extracted. Donors were untreated and chronically infected with HBV. In the case of this clonotype: Its antigen is as yet unknown. Sequence at one end of the junction differs from germline and may be a read error.

This receptor was obtained from a man in his forties with primary liver carcinoma and hepatitis B virus infection. Input material: peripheral blood.

CDR3 in amino acids: CAISIAKMLLAKNIQYF. The CDR3 nucleotides are TGTGCCATCAGTATAGCTAAAATGTTGCTAGCCAAAAACATTCAGTACTTC. The rearrangement uses TRBV12-3 or TRBV12-4 and TRBJ2-4; D gene unclear. This CDR3 is built from 17 residues.